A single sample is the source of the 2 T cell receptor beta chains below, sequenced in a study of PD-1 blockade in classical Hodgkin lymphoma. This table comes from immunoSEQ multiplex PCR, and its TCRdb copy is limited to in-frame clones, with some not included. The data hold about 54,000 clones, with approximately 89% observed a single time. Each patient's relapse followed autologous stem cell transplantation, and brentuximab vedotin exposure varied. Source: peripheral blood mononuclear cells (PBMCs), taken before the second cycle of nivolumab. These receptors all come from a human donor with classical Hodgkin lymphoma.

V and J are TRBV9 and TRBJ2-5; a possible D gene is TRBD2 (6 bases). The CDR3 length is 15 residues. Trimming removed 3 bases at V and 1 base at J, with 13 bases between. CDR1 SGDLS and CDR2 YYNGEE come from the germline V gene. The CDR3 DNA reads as TGTGCCAGCAGCGCCGGCGGGGCAACCCAAGAGACCCAGTACTTC. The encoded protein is CASSAGGATQETQYF.

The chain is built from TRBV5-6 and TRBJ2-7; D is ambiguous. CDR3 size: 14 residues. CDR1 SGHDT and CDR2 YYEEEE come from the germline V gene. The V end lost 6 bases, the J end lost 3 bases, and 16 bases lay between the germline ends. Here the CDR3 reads CASNPRIGLYEQYF. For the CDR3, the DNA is TGTGCCAGCAACCCCCGCATAGGGCTCTACGAGCAGTACTTC.